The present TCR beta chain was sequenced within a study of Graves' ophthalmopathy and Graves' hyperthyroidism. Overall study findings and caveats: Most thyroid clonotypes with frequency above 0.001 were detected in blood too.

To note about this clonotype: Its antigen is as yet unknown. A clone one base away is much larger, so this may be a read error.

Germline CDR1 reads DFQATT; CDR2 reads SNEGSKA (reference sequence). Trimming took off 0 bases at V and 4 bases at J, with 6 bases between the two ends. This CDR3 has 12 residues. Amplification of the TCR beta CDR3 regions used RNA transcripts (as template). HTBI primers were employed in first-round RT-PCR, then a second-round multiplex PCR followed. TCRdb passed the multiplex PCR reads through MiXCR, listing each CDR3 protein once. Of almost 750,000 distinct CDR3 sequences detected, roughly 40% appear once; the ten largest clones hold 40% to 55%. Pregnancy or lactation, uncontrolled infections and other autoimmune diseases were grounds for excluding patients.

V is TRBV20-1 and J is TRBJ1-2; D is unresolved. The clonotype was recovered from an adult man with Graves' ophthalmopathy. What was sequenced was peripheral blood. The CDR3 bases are TGCAGTGCTAGAGACGGCAGCTATGGCTACACCTTC. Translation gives CSARDGSYGYTF.